This entry lists 27 T cell receptor beta chains sequenced from one sample in a study of OX40 agonist ivuxolimab in advanced cancers. Sequenced by immunoSEQ multiplex PCR; TCRdb stores in-frame clones only, minus some. The table has 75,000 to 100,000 clones, approximately 90% seen once. The sequencing here drew on CD4+ or CD8+ T cells sorted from blood, taken in a trial of the OX40 agonist ivuxolimab. These receptors all stem from an adult with an advanced solid tumor such as melanoma, head and neck, liver or kidney cancer.

The rearrangement joins TRBV7-2 to TRBJ1-1; D is unclear. The CDR3 totals 13 residues. Trimming left V 1 base short and J 10 bases short, with 13 bases between. Germline CDR1 SGHTA, CDR2 FQGNSA. CDR3 in amino acids: CASSLESGSGAFF. The CDR3 nucleotides read TGTGCCAGCAGCTTAGAATCCGGGAGTGGAGCTTTCTTT. Combining the CDR3 with reference TRBV7-2 and TRBJ1-1 gives the whole variable domain GAGVSQSPSNKVTEKGKDVELRCDPISGHTALYWYRQSLGQGLEFLIYFQGNSAPDKSGLPSDRFSAERTGGSVSTLTIQRTQQEDSAVYLCASSLESGSGAFFGQGTRLTVV.

V gene TRBV19 combines with J gene TRBJ2-2; D possibly corresponds to TRBD2 (5 bases). This CDR3 is 14 amino acids long. V was clipped by 7 bases and J by 7 bases, with 16 bases between them. Germline values: CDR1 LNHDA, CDR2 SQIVND (reference sequence). The CDR3 is CASKIGGSGGELFF. The CDR3 bases are TGTGCCAGTAAGATAGGTGGGAGCGGCGGGGAGCTGTTTTTT.

This sequence joins TRBV5-1 and TRBJ2-1; D not resolved. Germline V lookup: CDR1 SGHRS, CDR2 YFSETQ. This CDR3 has 13 residues. Trimming removed 0 bases at V and 9 bases at J, with 10 bases between. The CDR3 nucleotides read TGCGCCAGCAGCTTGGCCCAAAACAGTGAGCAGTTCTTC. Protein: CASSLAQNSEQFF. Complete variable domain (other parts from reference TRBV5-1 and TRBJ2-1): KAGVTQTPRYLIKTRGQQVTLSCSPISGHRSVSWYQQTPGQGLQFLFEYFSETQRNKGNFPGRFSGRQFSNSRSEMNVSTLELGDSALYLCASSLAQNSEQFFGPGTRLTVL.

The chain combines TRBV7-9 with TRBJ1-2; tentatively, D is TRBD1 (5 bases). The CDR3 totals 17 residues. Trimming stripped 5 bases from V and 1 base from J, with 20 bases between. Germline V gene data show CDR1 as SEHNR and CDR2 as FQNEAQ (reference sequence). The CDR3, as DNA: TGTGCCAGCAGCAGGGACCTTTTACTCCCCAGTAACTATGGCTACACCTTC. Amino acid sequence: CASSRDLLLPSNYGYTF.

This clone came up once. The chain's CDR3 is CAISDRQGPSNEKLFF. The CDR3 DNA sequence: TGTGCCATCAGCGACCGACAGGGTCCGTCTAATGAAAAACTGTTTTTT. V usage is TRBV10-3 and J usage is TRBJ1-4; TRBD1 aligns across 7 bases. CDR3 length: 16 residues. V lost 6 bases and J lost 3; bases outside the gene matches: 10. Germline V gives CDR1 ENHRY, CDR2 SYGVKD.

This clone was counted a single time. The rearrangement links TRBV28 to TRBJ2-3, with D unclear. CDR3 length: 14 residues. From germline, CDR1 is MDHEN and CDR2 SYDVKM. Deletions cut 2 bases from V and 1 base from J, with 7 bases between. CDR3 in DNA: TGTGCCAGCAGTTTAAATGGGCGCACAGATACGCAGTATTTT. Residues: CASSLNGRTDTQYF.

The genes are TRBV6-1 and TRBJ1-2; TRBD1 is a possible D gene (5 bases). Deletions cut 1 base from V and 4 bases from J, with 7 bases between. The germline CDR1 and CDR2 sequences are MNHNS and SASEGT. The CDR3 totals 13 residues. CDR3 loop: CASSEGGTYGYTF. The CDR3, as DNA: TGTGCCAGCAGTGAAGGGGGGACCTATGGCTACACCTTC.

The chain links TRBV7-2 to TRBJ1-6; D remains unclear. Germline V gene sequence: CDR1 SGHTA, CDR2 FQGNSA. Trimming took 5 bases from V and 0 from J, leaving 14 bases between them. This CDR3 has 17 residues. CDR3 coding DNA: TGTGCCAGCAGCCCGGGTCGTGGGAGCTCCTATAATTCACCCCTCCACTTT. As protein: CASSPGRGSSYNSPLHF.

CDR3 sequence: CASSQSTGTGVMGNQPQHF. Here the CDR3 DNA reads TGTGCCAGCAGCCAATCCACCGGGACAGGGGTTATGGGCAATCAGCCCCAGCATTTT. The J gene is TRBJ1-5, the V gene TRBV16; 10 bases line up with TRBD1. CDR3 length equals 19 residues. With V trimmed by 0 bases and J by 2 bases, 10 bases remained unmatched. The germline gives CDR1 KGHSY, CDR2 FQNENV.

The rearrangement uses TRBV7-2 and TRBJ2-7; D is perhaps TRBD1 or TRBD2 (6 bases each). V was clipped by 3 bases and J by 3 bases, with 12 bases between them. The length of the CDR3 is 14 residues. Germline CDR1 SGHTA, CDR2 FQGNSA. The CDR3 DNA reads as TGTGCCAGCAGCTTCGAACAGGGACTCTACGAGCAGTACTTC. It yields the protein CASSFEQGLYEQYF.

This clone has only one observation. J is TRBJ2-7 and V is TRBV6-6; D gene ambiguous. V was pared by 7 bases and J by 4 bases, with 14 bases between. This CDR3 spans 13 amino acids. Germline V gives CDR1 MNHNY, CDR2 SVGAGI (reference sequence). The CDR3 bases are TGTGCCAGCACCCCCGGGCCATCATACGAGCAGTACTTC. Protein product: CASTPGPSYEQYF.

CDR3 loop: CAISESPTGSFSYEQYF. The CDR3 nucleotides read TGTGCCATCAGTGAGTCGCCTACAGGGTCTTTCTCCTACGAGCAGTACTTC. V gene TRBV10-3 combines with J gene TRBJ2-7; D might be TRBD1 (6 bases). The CDR3 is 17 residues long. V lost 0 bases and J 0 bases, leaving 15 bases between the germline ends. The germline CDR1 and CDR2 sequences are ENHRY and SYGVKD.

The J gene is TRBJ1-1, the V gene TRBV9; no clear D. The CDR3 covers 14 residues. CDR1 is SGDLS and CDR2 is YYNGEE in the germline V gene. The ends were cut back, 3 bases at V and 0 bases at J, with 9 bases in the middle. CDR3 sequence: CASSAQIMNTEAFF. For the CDR3, the DNA is TGTGCCAGCAGCGCACAGATAATGAACACTGAAGCTTTCTTT. Looking up the rest from reference TRBV9 and TRBJ1-1 gives the full variable domain: DSGVTQTPKHLITATGQRVTLRCSPRSGDLSVYWYQQSLDQGLQFLIQYYNGEERAKGNILERFSAQQFPDLHSELNLSSLELGDSALYFCASSAQIMNTEAFFGQGTRLTVV.

This chain connects TRBV29-1 to TRBJ1-2, with D tentatively TRBD1 (6 bases). Germline V lookup: CDR1 SQVTM, CDR2 ANQGSEA. The CDR3 has 12 residues. V was clipped by 4 bases and J by 8 bases, with 14 bases between them. The chain's CDR3 is CSVGDTDRGYTF. CDR3 DNA sequence: TGCAGCGTTGGGGACACGGATCGCGGCTACACCTTC. The entire variable domain, with the rest obtained from reference TRBV29-1 and TRBJ1-2, is as follows: SAVISQKPSRDICQRGTSLTIQCQVDSQVTMMFWYRQQPGQSLTLIATANQGSEATYESGFVIDKFPISRPNLTFSTLTVSNMSPEDSSIYLCSVGDTDRGYTFGSGTRLTVV.

The sample holds one count of this clone. This chain connects TRBV5-1 to TRBJ1-2; D is perhaps TRBD1 (5 bases). The CDR3 totals 16 residues. V was trimmed by 0 bases and J by 4 bases, leaving 16 bases between them. CDR1 and CDR2 from the germline V gene are SGHRS and YFSETQ. CDR3 sequence: CASSLGSGGGSYGYTF. CDR3 bases: TGCGCCAGCAGCTTGGGGAGTGGGGGAGGATCCTATGGCTACACCTTC.

The sample holds one count of this clone. J is TRBJ2-7 and V is TRBV5-1; D is unresolved. The CDR3 has 15 amino acids. V was cut by 4 bases and J by 12 bases, with 26 bases left in between. Germline CDR1 and CDR2: SGHRS and YFSETQ. The CDR3 DNA reads as TGCGCCAGCAGCCCCAGCCCCTCCGACGGTCCCCTAGGGTACTTC. Protein: CASSPSPSDGPLGYF. Complete variable domain (other parts from reference TRBV5-1 and TRBJ2-7): KAGVTQTPRYLIKTRGQQVTLSCSPISGHRSVSWYQQTPGQGLQFLFEYFSETQRNKGNFPGRFSGRQFSNSRSEMNVSTLELGDSALYLCASSPSPSDGPLGYFGPGTRLTVT.

The rearrangement joins TRBV20-1 to TRBJ1-2; possible D gene TRBD1, 5 bases. Germline V gene sequence: CDR1 DFQATT, CDR2 SNEGSKA (reference sequence). CDR3 size: 11 residues. The CDR3 region has the DNA TGCAGGCCGGGGGGTACCTATGGCTACACCTTC. This codes for CRPGGTYGYTF.

The V gene is TRBV20-1, the J gene TRBJ2-1; D ambiguous. From germline, CDR1 is DFQATT and CDR2 SNEGSKA (reference sequence). V lost 3 bases and J lost 7, with 7 bases in between. CDR3 size: 11 residues. The CDR3: CSASHGNEQFF. The CDR3 DNA sequence: TGCAGTGCTAGTCATGGAAATGAGCAGTTCTTC.

V and J are TRBV10-3 and TRBJ1-2; D ambiguous. The CDR3 is made up of 14 amino acids. V lost 3 bases to trimming and J lost 4 bases, with 12 bases between them. The V gene's germline CDR1 is ENHRY and CDR2 SYGVKD. The CDR3 nucleotides are TGTGCCATCAGTGAAATGGGGAGCGCCTATGGCTACACCTTC. Residues: CAISEMGSAYGYTF.

This clone was observed a few times. The chain employs TRBV7-9 and TRBJ1-1; TRBD1 is a possible D gene (5 bases). Germline-derived CDR1 and CDR2 are SEHNR and FQNEAQ (reference sequence). With 5 bases removed from V and 6 bases from J, the gap between germline ends came to 16 bases. The CDR3 runs 14 residues. This CDR3 reads CASSRFSGDAEAFF. The CDR3, as DNA: TGTGCCAGCAGCCGATTTTCTGGGGACGCTGAAGCTTTCTTT.

The chain employs TRBV19 and TRBJ1-2, with 7 bases aligning to TRBD1. The germline gives CDR1 LNHDA, CDR2 SQIVND (reference sequence). V lost 5 bases and J lost 0; bases outside the gene matches: 9. The CDR3 runs to 16 residues. CDR3 residues: CASSSDRITANYGYTF. As DNA, the CDR3 is TGTGCCAGTAGTTCGGACAGGATTACTGCTAACTATGGCTACACCTTC. The full variable domain, its missing parts supplied by reference TRBV19 and TRBJ1-2, is DGGITQSPKYLFRKEGQNVTLSCEQNLNHDAMYWYRQDPGQGLRLIYYSQIVNDFQKGDIAEGYSVSREKKESFPLTVTSAQKNPTAFYLCASSSDRITANYGYTFGSGTRLTVV.

This sequence joins TRBV7-2 and TRBJ2-1; D ambiguous. The CDR3 has 13 residues. V was shortened by 5 bases and J by 2 bases, with 7 bases between the two germline ends. CDR1 is SGHTA and CDR2 is FQGNSA in the germline V gene. In nucleotides, the CDR3 is TGTGCCAGCAGCACTTCGACCTACAATGAGCAGTTCTTC. Amino acids: CASSTSTYNEQFF.

The chain uses TRBV29-1 and TRBJ1-1; D not certain. The CDR3 sequence is 12 residues long. V was trimmed by 4 bases and J by 5 bases, leaving 11 bases between them. Germline V lookup: CDR1 SQVTM, CDR2 ANQGSEA. The CDR3 DNA sequence: TGCAGCGTTGGACAACCTACGACTGAAGCTTTCTTT. Protein product: CSVGQPTTEAFF.

The chain employs TRBV7-8 and TRBJ1-4, with 10 bases identical to TRBD1. The CDR3 totals 13 residues. With 5 bases clipped from V and 8 bases from J, the junction kept 2 bases outside the gene matches. Germline V gives CDR1 SGHVS, CDR2 FQNEAQ. The CDR3 nucleotides read TGTGCCAGCAGCGGGACAGGGGCAGAAAAACTGTTTTTT. Protein sequence: CASSGTGAEKLFF.

The chain joins TRBV7-3 to TRBJ2-7; weak D call: TRBD1 (5 bases). Between the trimmed V and J ends, which lost 2 bases and 5 bases, there was a span of 10 bases. Germline V CDR1 and CDR2: SGHTA, FQGTGA. The CDR3 runs to 13 residues. The CDR3 reads CASSLGHLDEQYF. CDR3 coding DNA: TGTGCCAGCAGCTTAGGACACCTAGACGAGCAGTACTTC.

The rearrangement joins TRBV19 to TRBJ1-5; D perhaps matches TRBD1 (5 bases). The CDR3 has 14 residues. Germline lookup yields CDR1 LNHDA and CDR2 SQIVND (reference sequence). Trimming left V 8 bases short and J 0 bases short, with 11 bases between. The CDR3 loop is CASYDSYSNQPQHF. The CDR3 DNA reads TGTGCCAGTTATGACAGTTATAGCAATCAGCCCCAGCATTTT.

This clone was detected only once. The chain recombines TRBV6-5 with TRBJ1-2; maybe TRBD1 (6 bases). CDR3 length equals 13 residues. V was trimmed by 1 base and J by 6 bases, leaving 9 bases between them. CDR1 and CDR2 from the germline V gene are MNHEY and SVGAGI. The CDR3: CASSYFGTHGYTF. CDR3 DNA sequence: TGTGCCAGCAGTTACTTCGGGACACATGGCTACACCTTC.